The sample holds one count of the clone carrying this T cell receptor (beta chain). This specimen comes from a study of blood T cell repertoires in COVID-19. Across the whole study: Collection of acute and convalescent COVID-19 samples took place in the United States, Italy and Spain. PBMCs, B-cell-depleted T cells, or T cells provided the cDNA or gDNA that made up the material.

Germline V gives CDR1 SGHTS, CDR2 YDEGEE. V lost 6 bases, J lost 11 bases, and 20 bases lay in between. This CDR3 comprises 13 residues. As processed by the authors: Reference gene primer amplification yielded estimated nucleated cell counts. Data came from immunoSEQ multiplex PCR; TCRdb stores just in-frame clones and leaves some out. Clone size and V and J calls were adopted from that table, with D and trimming inferred from the DNA. The sample holds approximately 320,000 clones, roughly 85% seen once. The TCR comes from a human donor in a cohort sampled during active COVID-19. The specimen was peripheral blood. The chain has TRBV5-8 and TRBJ1-2; D is possibly TRBD1 (6 bases). The CDR3 DNA is TGTGCCAGCAACGATCGGGCGACAGGCCCTTACACCTTC. Protein: CASNDRATGPYTF.